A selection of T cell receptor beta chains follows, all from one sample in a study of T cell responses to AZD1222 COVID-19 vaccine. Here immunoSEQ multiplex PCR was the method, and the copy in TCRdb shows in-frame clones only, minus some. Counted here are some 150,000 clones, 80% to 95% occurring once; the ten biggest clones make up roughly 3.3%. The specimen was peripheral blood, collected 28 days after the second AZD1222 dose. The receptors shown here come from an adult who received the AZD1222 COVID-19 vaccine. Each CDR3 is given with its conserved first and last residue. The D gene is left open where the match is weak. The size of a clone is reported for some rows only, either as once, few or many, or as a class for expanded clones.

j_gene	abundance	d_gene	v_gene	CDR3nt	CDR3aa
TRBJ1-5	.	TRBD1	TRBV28	TGTGCCAGCAGTTTCCCCGACAGGGGGCGTATAATCAATCAGCCCCAGCATTTT	CASSFPDRGRIINQPQHF
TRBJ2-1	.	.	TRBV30	TGTGCCTGGAGTGTATACTCCAACTACAATGAGCAGTTCTTC	CAWSVYSNYNEQFF
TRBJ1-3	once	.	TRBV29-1	TGCAGCGTTGAAGACAGGGAAGAGGGTAACACCATATATTTT	CSVEDREEGNTIYF
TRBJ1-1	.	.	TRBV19	TGTGCCAGTAGTTTGGGGCGGCCGAACACTGAAGCTTTCTTT	CASSLGRPNTEAFF
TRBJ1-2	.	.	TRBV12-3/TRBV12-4	TGTGCCAGCAGTTTATCGAAGTATACTGGCTACACCTTC	CASSLSKYTGYTF
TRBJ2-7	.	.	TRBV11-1	TGTGCCAGCAGCTTAGCGCCGGCGGCCTACGAGCAGTACTTC	CASSLAPAAYEQYF
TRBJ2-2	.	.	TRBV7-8	TGTGCCAGCAGCTTAGTTCGGTCGGCCGGGGAGCTGTTTTTT	CASSLVRSAGELFF
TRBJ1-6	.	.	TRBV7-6	TGTGCCAGCAGTGAGGTCCCCTATAATTCACCCCTCCACTTT	CASSEVPYNSPLHF
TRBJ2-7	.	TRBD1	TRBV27	TGTGCCAGCAGTCACCATACAGGGGTCTCCCACTACGAGCAGTACTTC	CASSHHTGVSHYEQYF
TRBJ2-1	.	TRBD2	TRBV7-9	TGTGCCAGCAGCCGCGGACTAGCGGGAGGGAATGAGCAGTTCTTC	CASSRGLAGGNEQFF
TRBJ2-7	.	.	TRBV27	TGTGCCAGCAGAGCCCTGGGGGGCTACGAGCAGTACTTC	CASRALGGYEQYF
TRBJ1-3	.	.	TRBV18	TGTGCCAGCTCACCCAATCCAACAGGGACGCTCTCTGGAAACACCATATATTTT	CASSPNPTGTLSGNTIYF
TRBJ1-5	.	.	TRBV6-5	TGTGCCAGCAGTTTACAGGGCAATCAGCCCCAGCATTTT	CASSLQGNQPQHF
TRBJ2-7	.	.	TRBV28	TGTGCCAGCGGGGGCACAGCACCCTACGAGCAGTACTTC	CASGGTAPYEQYF
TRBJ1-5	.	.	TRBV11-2	TGTGCCAGCAGCCCCTTAGGAGGGCGGACGCCCCAGCATTTT	CASSPLGGRTPQHF
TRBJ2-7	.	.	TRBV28	TGTGCCAGCAGCACACCGGGACCTCTAGGCTACGAGCAGTACTTC	CASSTPGPLGYEQYF
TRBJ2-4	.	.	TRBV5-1	TGCGCCAGCAGCTTGGGGCAGGGAAACATTCAGTACTTC	CASSLGQGNIQYF
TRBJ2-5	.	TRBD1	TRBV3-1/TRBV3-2	TGTGCCAGCAGCCAAGTCGACAGGGTACCCGACTTC	CASSQVDRVPDF
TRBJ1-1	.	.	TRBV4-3	TGCGCCAGCAGCCAACCAGGGGAGAACACTGAAGCTTTCTTT	CASSQPGENTEAFF
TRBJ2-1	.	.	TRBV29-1	TGCAGCGTTGAAGGGCAGTACAATGAGCAGTTCTTC	CSVEGQYNEQFF
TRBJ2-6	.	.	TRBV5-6	TGTGCCAGCAGCTGGGGTGCGTTGGCCAACGTCCTGACTTTC	CASSWGALANVLTF
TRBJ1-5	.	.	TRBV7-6	TGTGCCAGCAGCTTAGCGATGACACTACAGCCCCAGCATTTT	CASSLAMTLQPQHF
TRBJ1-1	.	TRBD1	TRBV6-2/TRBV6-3	TGTGCCAGCAGTCTCACAGGGGGCGAAGCTTTCTTT	CASSLTGGEAFF
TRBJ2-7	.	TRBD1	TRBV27	TGTGCCAGCAGTTTATCGAGGGACAGCTACGAGCAGTACTTC	CASSLSRDSYEQYF
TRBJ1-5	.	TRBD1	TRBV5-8	TGTGCCAGCAGCTTGTCCGGGACAGGGAGGAATCAGCCCCAGCATTTT	CASSLSGTGRNQPQHF
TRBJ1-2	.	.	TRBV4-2	TGTGCCAGCAGCCTACGACAGGCGGAAGGCTATGGCTACACCTTC	CASSLRQAEGYGYTF
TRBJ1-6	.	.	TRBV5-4	TGTGCCAGCAGCGCACGGGGGCAGGGGAAAAATTCACCCCTCCACTTT	CASSARGQGKNSPLHF
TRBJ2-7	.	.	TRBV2	TGTGCCAGCAGAGAAACAGTGTACCCCACCTACGAGCAGTACTTC	CASRETVYPTYEQYF
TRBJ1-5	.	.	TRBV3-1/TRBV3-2	TGTGCCAGCAGCCAAGATGCGAGAAGCAATCAGCCCCAGCATTTT	CASSQDARSNQPQHF
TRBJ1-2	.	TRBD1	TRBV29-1	TGCAGCGTTGAAGAACAGGGGAACTATGGCTACACCTTC	CSVEEQGNYGYTF
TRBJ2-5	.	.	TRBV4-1	TGCGCCAGCAGCCTCCGGACTATCATCCAAGAGACCCAGTACTTC	CASSLRTIIQETQYF
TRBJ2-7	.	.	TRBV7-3	TGTGCCAGCAGCTTAACGGCAGGGCTCTCCTACGAGCAGTACTTC	CASSLTAGLSYEQYF